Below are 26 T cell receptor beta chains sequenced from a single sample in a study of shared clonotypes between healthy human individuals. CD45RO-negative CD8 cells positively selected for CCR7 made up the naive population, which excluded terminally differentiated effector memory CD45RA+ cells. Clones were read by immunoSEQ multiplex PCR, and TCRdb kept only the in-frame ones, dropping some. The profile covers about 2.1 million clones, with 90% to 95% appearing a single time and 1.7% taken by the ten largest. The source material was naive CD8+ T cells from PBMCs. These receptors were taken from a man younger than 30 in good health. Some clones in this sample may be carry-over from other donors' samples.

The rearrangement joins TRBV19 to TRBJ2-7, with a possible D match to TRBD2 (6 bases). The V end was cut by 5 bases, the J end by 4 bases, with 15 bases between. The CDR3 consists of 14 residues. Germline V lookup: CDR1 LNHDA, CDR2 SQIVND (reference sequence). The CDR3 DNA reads TGTGCCAGTAGTCCTTTCCCGGGGGTTTACGAGCAGTACTTC. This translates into CASSPFPGVYEQYF.

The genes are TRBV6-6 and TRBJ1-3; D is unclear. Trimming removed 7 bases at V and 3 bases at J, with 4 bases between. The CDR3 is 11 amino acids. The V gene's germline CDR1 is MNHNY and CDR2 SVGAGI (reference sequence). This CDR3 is CASIDGNTIYF. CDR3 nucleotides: TGTGCCAGCATAGATGGAAACACCATATATTTT.

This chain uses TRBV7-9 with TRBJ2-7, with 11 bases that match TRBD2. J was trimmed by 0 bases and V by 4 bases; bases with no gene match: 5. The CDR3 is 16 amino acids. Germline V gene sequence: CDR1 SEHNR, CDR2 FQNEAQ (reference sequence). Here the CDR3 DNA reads TGTGCCAGCAGCTCCTCTAGCGGGAGGAACTCCTACGAGCAGTACTTC. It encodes CASSSSSGRNSYEQYF.

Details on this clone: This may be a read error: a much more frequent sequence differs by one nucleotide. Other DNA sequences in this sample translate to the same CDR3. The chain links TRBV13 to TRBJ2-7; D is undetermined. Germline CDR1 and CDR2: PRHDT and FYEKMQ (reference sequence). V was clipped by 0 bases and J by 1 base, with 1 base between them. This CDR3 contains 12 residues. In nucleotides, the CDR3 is TGTGCCAGCAGCTTAGGTTCCTACGAGCAGTACTTC. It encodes CASSLGSYEQYF.

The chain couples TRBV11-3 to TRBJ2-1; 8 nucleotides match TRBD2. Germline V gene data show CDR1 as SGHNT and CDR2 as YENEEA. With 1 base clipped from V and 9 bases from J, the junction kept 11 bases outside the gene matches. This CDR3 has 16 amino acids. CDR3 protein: CASSLGRGGLTGEQFF. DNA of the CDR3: TGTGCCAGCAGCTTAGGCCGGGGGGGGCTGACGGGTGAGCAGTTCTTC.

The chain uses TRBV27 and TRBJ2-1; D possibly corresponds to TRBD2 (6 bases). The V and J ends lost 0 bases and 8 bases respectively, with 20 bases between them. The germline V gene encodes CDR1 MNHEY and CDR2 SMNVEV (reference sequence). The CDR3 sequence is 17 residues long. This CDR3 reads CASSLSLVAEGADEQFF. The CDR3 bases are TGTGCCAGCAGTTTATCGTTGGTAGCGGAAGGAGCCGATGAGCAGTTCTTC.

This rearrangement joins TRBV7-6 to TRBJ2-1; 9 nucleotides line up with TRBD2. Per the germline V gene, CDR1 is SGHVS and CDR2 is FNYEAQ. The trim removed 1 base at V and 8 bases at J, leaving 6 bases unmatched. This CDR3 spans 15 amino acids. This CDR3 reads CASSLGGGRVDEQFF. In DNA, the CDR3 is TGTGCCAGCAGCTTAGGGGGCGGGAGGGTCGATGAGCAGTTCTTC.

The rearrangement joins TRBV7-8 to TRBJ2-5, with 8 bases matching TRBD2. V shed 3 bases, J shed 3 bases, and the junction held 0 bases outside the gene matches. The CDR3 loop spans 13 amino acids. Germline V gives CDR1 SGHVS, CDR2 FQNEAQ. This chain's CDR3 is CASSLRGEETQYF. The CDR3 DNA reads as TGTGCCAGCAGCTTGCGGGGGGAAGAGACCCAGTACTTC.

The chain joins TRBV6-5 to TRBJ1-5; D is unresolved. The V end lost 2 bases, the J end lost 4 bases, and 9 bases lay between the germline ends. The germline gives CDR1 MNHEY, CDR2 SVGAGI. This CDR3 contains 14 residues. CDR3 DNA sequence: TGTGCCAGCAGTTACCGGAGGGCTAATCAGCCCCAGCATTTT. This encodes CASSYRRANQPQHF.

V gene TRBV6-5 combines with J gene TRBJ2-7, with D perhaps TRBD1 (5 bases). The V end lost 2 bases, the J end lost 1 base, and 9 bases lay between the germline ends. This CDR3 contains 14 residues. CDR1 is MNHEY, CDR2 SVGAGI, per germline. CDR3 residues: CASSYTRTSYEQYF. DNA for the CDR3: TGTGCCAGCAGTTACACGCGGACATCCTACGAGCAGTACTTC.

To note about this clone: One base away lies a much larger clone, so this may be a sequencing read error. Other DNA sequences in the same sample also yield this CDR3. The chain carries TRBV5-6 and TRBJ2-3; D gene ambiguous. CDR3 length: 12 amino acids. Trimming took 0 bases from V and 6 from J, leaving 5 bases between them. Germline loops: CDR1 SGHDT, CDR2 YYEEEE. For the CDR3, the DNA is TGTGCCAGCAGCTTGGGGGCGGATACGCAGTATTTT. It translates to CASSLGADTQYF.

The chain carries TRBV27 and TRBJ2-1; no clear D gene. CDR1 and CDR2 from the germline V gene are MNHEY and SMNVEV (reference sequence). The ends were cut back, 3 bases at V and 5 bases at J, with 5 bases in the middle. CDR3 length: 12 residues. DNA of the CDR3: TGTGCCAGCAGTTTCCCCGACAATGAGCAGTTCTTC. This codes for CASSFPDNEQFF.

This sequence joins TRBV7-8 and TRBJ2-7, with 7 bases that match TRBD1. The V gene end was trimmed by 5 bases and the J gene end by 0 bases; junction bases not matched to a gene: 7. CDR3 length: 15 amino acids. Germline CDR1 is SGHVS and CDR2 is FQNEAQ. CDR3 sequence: CASSPIDRVSYEQYF. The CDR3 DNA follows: TGTGCCAGCAGCCCAATAGACAGGGTCTCCTACGAGCAGTACTTC.

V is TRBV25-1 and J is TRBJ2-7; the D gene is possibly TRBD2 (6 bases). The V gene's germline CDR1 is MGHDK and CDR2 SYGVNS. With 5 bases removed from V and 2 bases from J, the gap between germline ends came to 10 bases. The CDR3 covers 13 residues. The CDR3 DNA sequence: TGTGCCAGCAGTCACGGGAGTACCTACGAGCAGTACTTC. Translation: CASSHGSTYEQYF.

The CDR3 region is CASRSDGDYNEQFF. CDR3 in DNA: TGTGCCAGCAGAAGCGACGGGGACTACAATGAGCAGTTCTTC. V usage is TRBV6-5 and J usage is TRBJ2-1; TRBD2 is a possible D gene (5 bases). CDR3 size: 14 residues. V was trimmed by 6 bases and J by 3 bases, leaving 12 bases between them. Germline CDR1 reads MNHEY; CDR2 reads SVGAGI.

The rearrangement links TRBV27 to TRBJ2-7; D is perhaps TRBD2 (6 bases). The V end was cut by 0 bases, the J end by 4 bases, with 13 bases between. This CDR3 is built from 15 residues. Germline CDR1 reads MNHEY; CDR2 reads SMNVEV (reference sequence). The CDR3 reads CASSLSAGYGYEQYF. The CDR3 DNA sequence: TGTGCCAGCAGTTTATCGGCGGGGTACGGGTACGAGCAGTACTTC.

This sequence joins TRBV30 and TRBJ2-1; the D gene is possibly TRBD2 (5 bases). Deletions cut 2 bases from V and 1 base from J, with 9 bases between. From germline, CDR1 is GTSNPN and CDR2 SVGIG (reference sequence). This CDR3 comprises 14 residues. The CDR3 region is CAWSFSASYNEQFF. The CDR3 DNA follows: TGTGCCTGGAGTTTTAGCGCGTCCTACAATGAGCAGTTCTTC.

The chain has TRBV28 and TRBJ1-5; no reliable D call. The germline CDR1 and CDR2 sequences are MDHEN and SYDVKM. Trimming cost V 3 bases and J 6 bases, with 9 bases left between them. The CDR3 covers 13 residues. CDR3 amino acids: CASSFSPGQPQHF. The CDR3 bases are TGTGCCAGCAGTTTCAGCCCCGGTCAGCCCCAGCATTTT.

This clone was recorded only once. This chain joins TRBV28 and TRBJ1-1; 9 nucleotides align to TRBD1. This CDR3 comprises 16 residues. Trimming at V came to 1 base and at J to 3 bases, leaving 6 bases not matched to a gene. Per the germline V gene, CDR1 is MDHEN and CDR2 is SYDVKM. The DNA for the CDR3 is TGTGCCAGCAGTTTATTAATACAGGGGGCTCACACTGAAGCTTTCTTT. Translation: CASSLLIQGAHTEAFF.

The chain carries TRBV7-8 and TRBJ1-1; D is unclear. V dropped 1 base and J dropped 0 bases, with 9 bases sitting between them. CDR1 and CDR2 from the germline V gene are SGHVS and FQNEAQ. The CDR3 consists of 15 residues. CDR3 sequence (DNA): TGTGCCAGCAGCTTAGGCGGCAGACTGAACACTGAAGCTTTCTTT. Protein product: CASSLGGRLNTEAFF.

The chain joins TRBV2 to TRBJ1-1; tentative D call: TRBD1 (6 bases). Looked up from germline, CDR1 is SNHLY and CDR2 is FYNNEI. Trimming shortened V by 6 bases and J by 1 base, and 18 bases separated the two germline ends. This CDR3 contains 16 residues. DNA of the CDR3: TGTGCCAGCAGGGAATTAACCGGGACATCGAACACTGAAGCTTTCTTT. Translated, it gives CASRELTGTSNTEAFF.

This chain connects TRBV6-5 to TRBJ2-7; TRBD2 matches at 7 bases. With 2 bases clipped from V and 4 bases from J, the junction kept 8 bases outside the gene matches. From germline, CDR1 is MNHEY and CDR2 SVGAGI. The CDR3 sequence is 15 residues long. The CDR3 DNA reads TGTGCCAGCAGTTACGGTAGCGGGCCAGGGTACGAGCAGTACTTC. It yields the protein CASSYGSGPGYEQYF.

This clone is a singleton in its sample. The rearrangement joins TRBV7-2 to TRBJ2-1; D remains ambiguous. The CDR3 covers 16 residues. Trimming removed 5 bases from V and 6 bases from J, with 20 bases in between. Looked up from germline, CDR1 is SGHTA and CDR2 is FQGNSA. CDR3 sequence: CASSMNRAPSANEQFF. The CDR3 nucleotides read TGTGCCAGCAGCATGAACCGGGCCCCGTCGGCCAATGAGCAGTTCTTC.

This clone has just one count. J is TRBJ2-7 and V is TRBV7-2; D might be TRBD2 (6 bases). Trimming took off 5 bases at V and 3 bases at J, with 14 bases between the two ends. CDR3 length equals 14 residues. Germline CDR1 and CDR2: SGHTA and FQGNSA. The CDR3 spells CASSAGLEGYEQYF. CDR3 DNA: TGTGCCAGCAGCGCTGGATTGGAGGGCTACGAGCAGTACTTC. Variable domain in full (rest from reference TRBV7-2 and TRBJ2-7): GAGVSQSPSNKVTEKGKDVELRCDPISGHTALYWYRQSLGQGLEFLIYFQGNSAPDKSGLPSDRFSAERTGGSVSTLTIQRTQQEDSAVYLCASSAGLEGYEQYFGPGTRLTVT.

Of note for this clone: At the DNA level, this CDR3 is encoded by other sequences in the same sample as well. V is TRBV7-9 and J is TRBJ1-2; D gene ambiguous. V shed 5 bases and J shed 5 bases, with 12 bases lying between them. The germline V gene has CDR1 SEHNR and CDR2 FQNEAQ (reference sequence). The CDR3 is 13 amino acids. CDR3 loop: CASSPPRGYGYTF. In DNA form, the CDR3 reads TGTGCCAGCAGCCCCCCCCGGGGATATGGCTACACCTTC. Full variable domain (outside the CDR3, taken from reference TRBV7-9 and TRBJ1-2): DTGVSQNPRHKITKRGQNVTFRCDPISEHNRLYWYRQTLGQGPEFLTYFQNEAQLEKSRLLSDRFSAERPKGSFSTLEIQRTEQGDSAMYLCASSPPRGYGYTFGSGTRLTVV.

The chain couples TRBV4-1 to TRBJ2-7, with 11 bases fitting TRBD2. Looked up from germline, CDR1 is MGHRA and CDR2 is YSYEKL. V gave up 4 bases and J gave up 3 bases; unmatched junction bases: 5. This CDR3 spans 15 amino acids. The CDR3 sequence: CASSPRLAGFYEQYF. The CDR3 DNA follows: TGCGCCAGCAGCCCACGACTAGCGGGATTCTACGAGCAGTACTTC.